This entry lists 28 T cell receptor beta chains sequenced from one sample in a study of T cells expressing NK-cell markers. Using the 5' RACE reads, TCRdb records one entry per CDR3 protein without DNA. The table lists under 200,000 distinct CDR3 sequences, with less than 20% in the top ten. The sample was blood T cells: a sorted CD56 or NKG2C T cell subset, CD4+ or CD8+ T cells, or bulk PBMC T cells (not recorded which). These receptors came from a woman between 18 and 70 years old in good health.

The CDR3 loop reads CASSSSLAAQETQYF. The V and J genes are TRBV5-1 and TRBJ2-5; the TCRdb D gene call, TRBD2, has no DNA to confirm it. Germline CDR1 SGHRS, CDR2 YFSETQ. The CDR3 is made up of 15 amino acids.

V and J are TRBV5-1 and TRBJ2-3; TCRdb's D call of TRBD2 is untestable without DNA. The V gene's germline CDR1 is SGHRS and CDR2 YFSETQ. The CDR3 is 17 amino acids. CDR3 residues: CASSLGPTSGYTDTQYF.

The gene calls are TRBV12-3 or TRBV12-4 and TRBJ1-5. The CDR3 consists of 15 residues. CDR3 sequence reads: CASSPGLGTRQPQHF.

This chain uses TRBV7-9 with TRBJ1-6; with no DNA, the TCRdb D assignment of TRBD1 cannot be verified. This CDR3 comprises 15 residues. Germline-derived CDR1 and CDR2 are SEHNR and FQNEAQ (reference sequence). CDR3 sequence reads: CASSPPGRNNSPLHF. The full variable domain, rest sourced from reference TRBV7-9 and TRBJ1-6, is DTGVSQNPRHKITKRGQNVTFRCDPISEHNRLYWYRQTLGQGPEFLTYFQNEAQLEKSRLLSDRFSAERPKGSFSTLEIQRTEQGDSAMYLCASSPPGRNNSPLHFGNGTRLTVT.

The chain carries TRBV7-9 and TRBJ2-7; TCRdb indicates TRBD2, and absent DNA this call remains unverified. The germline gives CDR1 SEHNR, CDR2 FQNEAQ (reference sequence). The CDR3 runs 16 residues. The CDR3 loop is CASSLLLAGAPYEQYF.

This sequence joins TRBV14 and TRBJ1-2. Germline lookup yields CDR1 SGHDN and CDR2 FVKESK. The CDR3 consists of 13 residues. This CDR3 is CASSPNRVGGYTF.

CDR3 protein: CASSTGGKPLVTDTQYF. This rearrangement joins TRBV7-9 to TRBJ2-3; TCRdb lists TRBD2, though no DNA is available to test this call. CDR1 and CDR2 (germline): SEHNR, FQNEAQ (reference sequence). There are 17 residues in the CDR3.

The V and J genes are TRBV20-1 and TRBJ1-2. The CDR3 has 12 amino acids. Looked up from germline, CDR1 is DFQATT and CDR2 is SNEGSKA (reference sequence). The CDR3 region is CSAKDSNYGYTF.

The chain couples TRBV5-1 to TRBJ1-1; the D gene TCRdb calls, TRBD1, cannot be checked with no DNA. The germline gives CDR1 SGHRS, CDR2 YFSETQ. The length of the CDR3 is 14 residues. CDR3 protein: CASRKTGERTEAFF. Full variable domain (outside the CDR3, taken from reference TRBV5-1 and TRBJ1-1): KAGVTQTPRYLIKTRGQQVTLSCSPISGHRSVSWYQQTPGQGLQFLFEYFSETQRNKGNFPGRFSGRQFSNSRSEMNVSTLELGDSALYLCASRKTGERTEAFFGQGTRLTVV.

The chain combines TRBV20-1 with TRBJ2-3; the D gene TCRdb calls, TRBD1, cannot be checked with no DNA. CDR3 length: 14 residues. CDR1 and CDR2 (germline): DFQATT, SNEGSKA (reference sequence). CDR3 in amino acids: CSARTPGGTDTQYF.

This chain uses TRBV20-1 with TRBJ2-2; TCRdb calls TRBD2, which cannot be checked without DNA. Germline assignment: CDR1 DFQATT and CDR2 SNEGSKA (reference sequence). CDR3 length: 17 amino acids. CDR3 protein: CSARDGGTRANTGELFF.

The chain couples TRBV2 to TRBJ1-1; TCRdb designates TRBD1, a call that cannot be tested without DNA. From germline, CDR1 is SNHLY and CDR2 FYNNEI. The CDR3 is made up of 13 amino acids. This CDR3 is CASNWDRNTEAFF.

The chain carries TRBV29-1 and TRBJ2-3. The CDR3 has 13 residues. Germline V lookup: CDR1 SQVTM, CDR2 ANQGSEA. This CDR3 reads CSVETGHTDTQYF.

This CDR3 reads CASSNRAGGLYEQYF. The V gene is TRBV7-9, the J gene TRBJ2-7; the TRBD2 assignment by TCRdb is unverifiable without DNA. CDR1 SEHNR and CDR2 FQNEAQ come from the germline V gene (reference sequence). The CDR3 has 15 amino acids.

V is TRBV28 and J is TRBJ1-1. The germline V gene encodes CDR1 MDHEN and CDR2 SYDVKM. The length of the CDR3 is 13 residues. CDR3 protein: CASSSYRVTEAFF.

The CDR3 sequence: CSAKKDSLGTDTQYF. This chain joins TRBV20-1 and TRBJ2-3; checking the TCRdb D call of TRBD2 is not possible without DNA. The CDR3 length is 15 residues. Looked up from germline, CDR1 is DFQATT and CDR2 is SNEGSKA (reference sequence).

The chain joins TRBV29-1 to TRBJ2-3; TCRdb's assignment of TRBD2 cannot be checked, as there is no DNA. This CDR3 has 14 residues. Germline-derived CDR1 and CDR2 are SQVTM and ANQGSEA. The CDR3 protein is CSLRGTSATDTQYF.

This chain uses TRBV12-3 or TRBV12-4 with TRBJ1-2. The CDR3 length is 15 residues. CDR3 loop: CASRERWEGPSGYTF.

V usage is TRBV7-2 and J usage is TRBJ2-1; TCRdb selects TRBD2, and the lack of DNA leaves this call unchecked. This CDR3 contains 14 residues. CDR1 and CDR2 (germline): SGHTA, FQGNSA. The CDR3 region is CASSFSGRANEQFF.

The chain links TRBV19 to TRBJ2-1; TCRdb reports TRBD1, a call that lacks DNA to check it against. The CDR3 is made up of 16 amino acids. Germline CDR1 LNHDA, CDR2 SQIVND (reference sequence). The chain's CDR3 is CASSIGRTGAYNEQFF.

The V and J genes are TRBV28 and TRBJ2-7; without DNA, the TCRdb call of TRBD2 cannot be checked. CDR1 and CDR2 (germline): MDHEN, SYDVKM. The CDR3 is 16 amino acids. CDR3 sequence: CASSLPLGGALYEQYF.

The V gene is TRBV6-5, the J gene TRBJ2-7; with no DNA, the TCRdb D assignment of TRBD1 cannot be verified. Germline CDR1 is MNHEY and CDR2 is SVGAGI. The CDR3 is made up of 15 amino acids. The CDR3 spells CASSYDGTGFYEQYF.

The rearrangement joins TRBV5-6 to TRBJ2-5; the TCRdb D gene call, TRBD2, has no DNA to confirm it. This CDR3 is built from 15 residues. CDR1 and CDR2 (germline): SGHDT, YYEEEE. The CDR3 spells CASSLRGLAQETQYF.

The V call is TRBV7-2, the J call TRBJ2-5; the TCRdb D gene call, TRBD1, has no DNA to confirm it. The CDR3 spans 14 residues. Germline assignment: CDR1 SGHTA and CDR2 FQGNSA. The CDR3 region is CASSSPGGDETQYF.

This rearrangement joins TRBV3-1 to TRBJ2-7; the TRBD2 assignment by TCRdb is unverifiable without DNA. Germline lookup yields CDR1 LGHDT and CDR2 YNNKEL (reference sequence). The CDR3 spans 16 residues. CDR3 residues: CASSQGRGYKAYEQYF.

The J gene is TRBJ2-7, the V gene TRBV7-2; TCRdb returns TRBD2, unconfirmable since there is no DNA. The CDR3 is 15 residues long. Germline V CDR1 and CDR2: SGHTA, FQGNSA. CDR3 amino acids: CASSSPRDFSYEQYF.

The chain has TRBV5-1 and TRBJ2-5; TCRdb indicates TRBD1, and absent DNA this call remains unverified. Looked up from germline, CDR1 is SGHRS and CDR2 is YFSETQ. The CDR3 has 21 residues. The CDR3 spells CASSRWGSGGDRGPLRETQYF.

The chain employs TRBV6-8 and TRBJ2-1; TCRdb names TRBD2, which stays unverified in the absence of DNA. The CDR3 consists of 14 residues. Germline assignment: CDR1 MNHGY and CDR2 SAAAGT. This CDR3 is CASKGAGSYNEQFF.